The 20 T cell receptor beta chains listed next were all sequenced from one sample in a study of control samples from healthy donors and cancer patients. Repertoires were generated with immunoSEQ multiplex PCR, while TCRdb's copy carries only in-frame clones and drops some. The table lists 150,000 to 180,000 clones, 94% of them singletons, with approximately 6% in the top ten. The sequencing sample was made of blood. The receptor set was obtained from a man between 40 and 49 years old in good health.

This clone is a singleton in its sample. The V gene is TRBV2, the J gene TRBJ2-5; 10 bases are a match to TRBD2. This CDR3 region has 14 residues. With 6 bases clipped from V and 10 bases from J, the junction kept 11 bases outside the gene matches. The germline V gene encodes CDR1 SNHLY and CDR2 FYNNEI. Written as DNA, the CDR3 is TGTGCCAGCAGGGGACTAGCGACCACCCGGGACCAGTACTTC. Translating it yields CASRGLATTRDQYF.

The sample holds one count of this clone. V usage is TRBV7-9 and J usage is TRBJ2-3; D may be TRBD2 (6 bases). Trimming cost V 4 bases and J 6 bases, with 14 bases left between them. Germline V CDR1 and CDR2: SEHNR, FQNEAQ (reference sequence). The CDR3 contains 14 residues. The CDR3 here is CASSSPAGSDTQYF. The CDR3 DNA reads as TGTGCCAGCAGCTCCCCGGCGGGGTCGGATACGCAGTATTTT.

V gene TRBV6-5 combines with J gene TRBJ1-1; D is uncertain. Germline V CDR1 and CDR2: MNHEY, SVGAGI. The CDR3 contains 13 residues. Trimming stripped 2 bases from V and 4 bases from J, with 8 bases between. The chain's CDR3 is CASSYVKGTEAFF. The CDR3 DNA is TGTGCCAGCAGTTACGTTAAGGGCACTGAAGCTTTCTTT.

V and J are TRBV19 and TRBJ2-7; TRBD2 matches 8 bases. Germline-derived CDR1 and CDR2 are LNHDA and SQIVND (reference sequence). With V trimmed by 3 bases and J by 1 base, 2 bases remained unmatched. The CDR3 contains 14 residues. The CDR3 DNA reads as TGTGCCAGTAGTATTAGCGGGGATTCCTACGAGCAGTACTTC. The encoded protein is CASSISGDSYEQYF.

For the CDR3, the DNA is TGTGCCAGCAGCCGCACGCCGGGACAGGGGATGAACACTGAAGCTTTCTTT. This sequence encodes CASSRTPGQGMNTEAFF. This chain joins TRBV7-9 and TRBJ1-1; 10 bases line up with TRBD1. Germline V gene lookup returns CDR1 SEHNR and CDR2 FQNEAQ (reference sequence). V lost 5 bases to trimming and J lost 0 bases; unmatched junction nucleotides: 9. This CDR3 is built from 17 residues.

A single count supports this clone. Here the CDR3 reads CASSQSRILPIYEQYF. CDR3 DNA sequence: TGTGCCAGCAGCCAGTCTAGGATCCTCCCCATCTACGAGCAGTACTTC. This chain links TRBV28 with TRBJ2-7, with D unclear. Deletions cut 6 bases from V and 3 bases from J, with 21 bases between. Germline loops: CDR1 MDHEN, CDR2 SYDVKM. The CDR3 covers 16 residues. Complete variable domain (other parts from reference TRBV28 and TRBJ2-7): DVKVTQSSRYLVKRTGEKVFLECVQDMDHENMFWYRQDPGLGLRLIYFSYDVKMKEKGDIPEGYSVSREKKERFSLILESASTNQTSMYLCASSQSRILPIYEQYFGPGTRLTVT.

The chain carries TRBV5-6 and TRBJ1-2; possibly TRBD1 for D (6 bases). Germline V gene data show CDR1 as SGHDT and CDR2 as YYEEEE. With 0 bases removed from V and 8 bases from J, the gap between germline ends came to 14 bases. The CDR3 extends over 14 amino acids. The CDR3 nucleotides read TGTGCCAGCAGCTTGGACCACAGGGTTGGGGGCTACACCTTC. Translating gives CASSLDHRVGGYTF.

This clone showed up just a few times. In nucleotides, the CDR3 is TGCGCCAGCAGCCAAGAGGCCAGGGGAGGCCAGCCCCAGCATTTT. Protein product: CASSQEARGGQPQHF. The J gene is TRBJ1-5, the V gene TRBV4-1; weak D call: TRBD1 (6 bases). The CDR3 loop spans 15 amino acids. CDR1 and CDR2 (germline): MGHRA, YSYEKL. The germline V and J ends were trimmed by 0 bases and 7 bases, with 13 bases remaining between them.

V gene TRBV24-1 combines with J gene TRBJ1-5; D is unresolved. The germline gives CDR1 KGHDR, CDR2 SFDVKD. The CDR3 runs to 16 residues. Between the trimmed V and J ends, which lost 3 bases and 1 base, there was a span of 12 bases. The CDR3 nucleotides are TGTGCCACCAGTGATCAAGGCGTTAGCAGCAATCAGCCCCAGCATTTT. Its translation is CATSDQGVSSNQPQHF.

This chain links TRBV10-2 with TRBJ2-1; TRBD2 aligns across 7 bases. Germline V gene lookup returns CDR1 WSHSY and CDR2 SAAADI. The V gene end was trimmed by 6 bases and the J gene end by 7 bases; junction bases not matched to a gene: 3. The CDR3 extends over 12 amino acids. The CDR3 here is CASSLAVNEQFF. Written as DNA, the CDR3 is TGCGCCAGCAGCCTAGCGGTAAATGAGCAGTTCTTC.

This sequence joins TRBV5-1 and TRBJ2-1; D is unclear. Between the trimmed V and J ends, which lost 6 bases and 0 bases, there was a span of 13 bases. The CDR3 runs 15 residues. Germline V gene lookup returns CDR1 SGHRS and CDR2 YFSETQ. In DNA form, the CDR3 reads TGCGCCAGCACCCCTTGGGGAAACTCCTACAATGAGCAGTTCTTC. This codes for CASTPWGNSYNEQFF.

V is TRBV7-9 and J is TRBJ1-4, with 11 bases matching TRBD1. The ends lost 3 bases at V and 7 bases at J; junction bases unmatched: 4. From germline, CDR1 is SEHNR and CDR2 FQNEAQ (reference sequence). This CDR3 contains 15 residues. CDR3 region: CASSLGTGGVEKLFF. The DNA for the CDR3 is TGTGCCAGCAGCTTGGGGACAGGGGGAGTTGAAAAACTGTTTTTT.

The chain links TRBV5-4 to TRBJ2-3; 10 bases are a match to TRBD2. This CDR3 spans 16 amino acids. V gave up 4 bases and J gave up 4 bases; unmatched junction bases: 9. CDR1 is SGHNT, CDR2 YYREEE, per germline (reference sequence). CDR3 coding DNA: TGTGCCAGCAGCCAAGCGGGGGGGACAGAGGCAGATACGCAGTATTTT. Protein sequence: CASSQAGGTEADTQYF.

V usage is TRBV9 and J usage is TRBJ2-3, with TRBD2 matching over 13 bases. V dropped 3 bases and J dropped 0; count of bases not matched to a gene: 4. The CDR3 is made up of 17 amino acids. Looked up from germline, CDR1 is SGDLS and CDR2 is YYNGEE. The CDR3 reads CASSGLAGGSSTDTQYF. The CDR3 bases are TGTGCCAGCAGCGGACTAGCGGGGGGATCTAGCACAGATACGCAGTATTTT. Variable domain in full (rest from reference TRBV9 and TRBJ2-3): DSGVTQTPKHLITATGQRVTLRCSPRSGDLSVYWYQQSLDQGLQFLIQYYNGEERAKGNILERFSAQQFPDLHSELNLSSLELGDSALYFCASSGLAGGSSTDTQYFGPGTRLTVL.

The chain links TRBV11-2 to TRBJ1-1, with a weak D call TRBD1 (5 bases). In germline, CDR1 is SGHAT, CDR2 FQNNGV. The CDR3 spans 16 residues. Deletions cut 2 bases from V and 5 bases from J, with 18 bases between. CDR3 loop: CASSLRQGEGWTEAFF. CDR3 sequence (DNA): TGTGCCAGCAGCTTAAGGCAGGGAGAGGGTTGGACTGAAGCTTTCTTT. The complete variable domain, with remaining parts taken from reference TRBV11-2 and TRBJ1-1, reads EAGVAQSPRYKIIEKRQSVAFWCNPISGHATLYWYQQILGQGPKLLIQFQNNGVVDDSQLPKDRFSAERLKGVDSTLKIQPAKLEDSAVYLCASSLRQGEGWTEAFFGQGTRLTVV.

The chain combines TRBV7-9 with TRBJ1-2; D may be TRBD1 (6 bases). CDR1 SEHNR and CDR2 FQNEAQ come from the germline V gene (reference sequence). V gave up 5 bases and J gave up 5 bases, with 12 bases separating them. The CDR3 is 13 residues long. CDR3 residues: CASSPGQLYGYTF. CDR3 in DNA: TGTGCCAGCAGCCCAGGACAGTTATATGGCTACACCTTC. Together with reference TRBV7-9 and TRBJ1-2, the CDR3 gives the full variable domain: DTGVSQNPRHKITKRGQNVTFRCDPISEHNRLYWYRQTLGQGPEFLTYFQNEAQLEKSRLLSDRFSAERPKGSFSTLEIQRTEQGDSAMYLCASSPGQLYGYTFGSGTRLTVV.

This clone was counted a few times. CDR3 sequence: CASSPGGLAGINEQFF. For the CDR3, the DNA is TGTGCCAGCAGCCCTGGGGGACTAGCGGGGATCAATGAGCAGTTCTTC. V and J are TRBV7-9 and TRBJ2-1, with 13 bases lining up with TRBD2. There are 16 residues in the CDR3. Per the germline V gene, CDR1 is SEHNR and CDR2 is FQNEAQ (reference sequence). V shed 5 bases, J shed 6 bases, and the junction held 7 bases outside the gene matches.

The chain recombines TRBV9 with TRBJ2-3, with D perhaps matching TRBD1 or TRBD2 (6 bases each). The CDR3 loop spans 16 amino acids. Germline lookup yields CDR1 SGDLS and CDR2 YYNGEE. Deletions cut 0 bases from V and 2 bases from J, with 13 bases between. In DNA, the CDR3 is TGTGCCAGCAGCGTAGCGTTGGGGGGCCTCACAGATACGCAGTATTTT. This gives the protein CASSVALGGLTDTQYF.

This clone showed up just once. The chain uses TRBV6-1 and TRBJ1-4; possible D gene TRBD1, 5 bases. Germline CDR1 is MNHNS and CDR2 is SASEGT. The CDR3 is made up of 17 amino acids. The V gene lost 2 bases and the J gene lost 4 bases, with 17 bases spanning the gap. The CDR3 reads CASSERPARGGNEKLFF. As DNA, the CDR3 is TGTGCCAGCAGTGAAAGGCCAGCCCGCGGGGGTAATGAAAAACTGTTTTTT.

CDR3 amino acids: CASSEGALGSGNTIYF. DNA for the CDR3: TGTGCCAGCAGTGAAGGAGCCCTAGGTTCTGGAAACACCATATATTTT. The chain couples TRBV6-1 to TRBJ1-3; D is ambiguous. This CDR3 spans 16 amino acids. The V gene's germline CDR1 is MNHNS and CDR2 SASEGT. V lost 1 base, J lost 1 base, and 11 bases lay in between.